This TCR beta chain was identified during a study of cytomegalovirus exposure and HLA in healthy donors. Study results and limitations: Reports showed the classifier diagnosing cytomegalovirus status with high specificity and sensitivity. It was confirmed in vitro that a few of the CMV-associated chains were specific for CMV antigens.

This PCR relied on a set of 60 Vbeta primers and 13 Jbeta primers. Clones were read by immunoSEQ multiplex PCR, and TCRdb kept only the in-frame ones, dropping some. The sample records approximately 90,000 clones, under 80% being singletons. As to this clone: Its matching antigen is unknown.

CDR1 and CDR2 from the germline V gene are MDHEN and SYDVKM. V gave up 5 bases and J gave up 7 bases; unmatched junction bases: 7. This CDR3 contains 14 residues. This receptor was taken from a male donor in good health and CMV-seronegative. The chain recombines TRBV28 with TRBJ2-1, with 8 positions matching TRBD2. Source material: PBMCs. The DNA for the CDR3 is TGTGCCAGCAGTCGGGGGGGCCTTTATAATGAGCAGTTCTTC. It encodes CASSRGGLYNEQFF.